Below, one T cell receptor (beta chain) is given with its context. TCRdb's table, derived via immunoSEQ multiplex PCR, lists solely in-frame clones and lacks some. The table records about 170,000 clones, approximately 94% of them present only once. This record belongs to a study of control samples from healthy donors and cancer patients. Trimming removed 2 bases from V and 3 bases from J, with 7 bases in between. CDR3 length equals 13 residues. The chain joins TRBV12-3 or TRBV12-4 to TRBJ2-5; D uncertain. The TCR originated in a young woman in good health. The sequenced sample consisted of blood. The CDR3 DNA sequence: TGTGCCAGCAGTTTATACCAAAAAGAGACCCAGTACTTC. Protein: CASSLYQKETQYF.